Below are 6 T cell receptor beta chains sequenced from a single sample in a study of a mutant IDH1 vaccine in newly diagnosed glioma. Using immunoSEQ multiplex PCR, the repertoire was profiled, and TCRdb retains in-frame clones only, with some absent. The data contain approximately 50,000 clones, around 85% of them seen just once; the ten biggest clones take up roughly 6.8%. Time point denoted: week 35, safety follow-up. In the vaccine, a single dose held 300 ug of the mutant IDH1 20-mer peptide, along with topical imiquimod. These TCRs' antigens remain unknown. The input for sequencing was PBMCs, taken from a glioma patient whose treatment included an IDH1 peptide vaccine. Receptors were obtained from a man aged 35 to 55 with glioma.

The CDR3 DNA sequence: TGTGCCAGCAGCTTGGCCGGTCCCTCTGGGGCCAACGTCCTGACTTTC. Protein sequence: CASSLAGPSGANVLTF. V gene TRBV5-6 combines with J gene TRBJ2-6, with D uncertain. The CDR3 extends over 16 amino acids. Per germline, CDR1 SGHDT and CDR2 YYEEEE. The V gene lost 0 bases and the J gene lost 0 bases, with 7 bases spanning the gap.

The rearrangement joins TRBV2 to TRBJ1-5, with 7 bases identical to TRBD1. V lost 5 bases, J lost 0 bases, and 13 bases stayed unmatched. Germline CDR1 is SNHLY and CDR2 is FYNNEI. The CDR3 has 18 amino acids. CDR3 nucleotides: TGTGCCAGCAGTTTGACAGGGTTTCGATTGGATAGCAATCAGCCCCAGCATTTT. It specifies CASSLTGFRLDSNQPQHF.

The V and J genes are TRBV7-2 and TRBJ1-5; D unresolved. Germline CDR1 reads SGHTA; CDR2 reads FQGNSA. V lost 1 base and J 5 bases, leaving 6 bases between the germline ends. CDR3 size: 13 residues. CDR3 region: CASSLGEYQPQHF. The CDR3 bases are TGTGCCAGCAGCTTAGGGGAGTATCAGCCCCAGCATTTT. Filled out from reference TRBV7-2 and TRBJ1-5, the complete variable domain reads GAGVSQSPSNKVTEKGKDVELRCDPISGHTALYWYRQSLGQGLEFLIYFQGNSAPDKSGLPSDRFSAERTGGSVSTLTIQRTQQEDSAVYLCASSLGEYQPQHFGDGTRLSIL.

This rearrangement joins TRBV5-5 to TRBJ1-6, with D possibly being TRBD1 (5 bases). CDR1 and CDR2 (germline): SGHKS, YYEKEE (reference sequence). Deletions cut 0 bases from V and 7 bases from J, with 11 bases between. This CDR3 has 15 amino acids. CDR3 nucleotide sequence: TGTGCCAGCAGCTTGGGGCAGGGCAGGAATTCACCCCTCCACTTT. It yields the protein CASSLGQGRNSPLHF. The complete variable domain, with remaining parts taken from reference TRBV5-5 and TRBJ1-6, reads DAGVTQSPTHLIKTRGQQVTLRCSPISGHKSVSWYQQVLGQGPQFIFQYYEKEERGRGNFPDRFSARQFPNYSSELNVNALLLGDSALYLCASSLGQGRNSPLHFGNGTRLTVT.

The chain links TRBV5-1 to TRBJ1-2, with D unresolved. The V end lost 4 bases, the J end lost 5 bases, and 12 bases lay between the germline ends. CDR3 length: 13 amino acids. Germline values: CDR1 SGHRS, CDR2 YFSETQ. The CDR3 reads CASSPGSKYGYTF. DNA for the CDR3: TGCGCCAGCAGCCCGGGGAGTAAATATGGCTACACCTTC.

V usage is TRBV6-1 and J usage is TRBJ1-1, with D unclear. The CDR3 totals 13 residues. V shed 4 bases and J shed 2 bases, with 8 bases lying between them. The germline V gene encodes CDR1 MNHNS and CDR2 SASEGT. CDR3 nucleotides: TGTGCCAGCAGTGGAAAGGCAAACACTGAAGCTTTCTTT. Its translation: CASSGKANTEAFF.